This T cell receptor beta chain was recorded in a study of tumor-infiltrating lymphocytes in localized non-small cell lung cancer. Clones were sequenced by immunoSEQ multiplex PCR, and TCRdb holds only the in-frame ones, with some missing. The repertoire holds 25,000 to 30,000 clones, with approximately 83% as singletons. About this clone: The antigen remains undetermined.

Findings of the study overall: Tumor T-cell fraction was not associated with recurrence-free survival.

The V and J ends lost 0 bases and 7 bases, in that order; junction bases with no gene match: 4. CDR1 GTSNPN and CDR2 SVGIG come from the germline V gene (reference sequence). The CDR3 runs to 14 residues. Sequenced material: lung tumor tissue. The J gene is TRBJ2-4, the V gene TRBV30, with TRBD1 matching 9 bases. The TCR comes from a human donor with non-small cell lung cancer. The CDR3 DNA reads TGTGCCTGGAGTGTCACAGGGGGCAGGAACATTCAGTACTTC. Its translation is CAWSVTGGRNIQYF.